This TCR beta chain was documented in a study of vaccination and CD4 T cells after COVID-19. Study background: Across the group, participants received two doses of either BNT162b2 or mRNA-1273 vaccine.

This sample's treatment: roughly 10-day PBMC culture with coronavirus spike peptide pools or control peptides (ViraFEST assay). The ViraFEST method relied on peptide pools to expand antigen-specific T cells, followed by TCR sequencing. From the roughly ten-day cultures, CD4+ T cells were isolated by negative selection. Concerning this clonotype: Antigen unknown.

The study sequenced cultured CD4+ T cell DNA using the Oncomine TCR Beta short-read assay. TCRdb re-called the PCR reads through MiXCR, storing one row per CDR3 protein. The table has some 10,000 distinct CDR3 sequences, around 58% seen once; the top ten hold 17%. Study observations and caveats: The great majority, 304 of 307 vaccine-specific clones, proved spike mono-reactive in convalescent patients.

CDR3 length: 15 amino acids. The V gene lost 1 base and the J gene lost 1 base, with 8 bases spanning the gap. Germline V gene sequence: CDR1 SNHLY, CDR2 FYNNEI. Sequenced input: CD4+ T cells from blood, cultured in vitro. V and J are TRBV2 and TRBJ1-5, with D uncertain. The TCR originated in a human donor who had recovered from COVID-19. The CDR3 DNA is TGTGCCAGCAGTGAAGTTCGAGGGAGCAATCAGCCCCAGCATTTT. It encodes CASSEVRGSNQPQHF.